Listed below are T cell receptor beta chains from one sample, sequenced in a study of early T cells in non-severe SARS-CoV-2 infection. Using its own MiXCR run on the 5' RACE reads, TCRdb lists one record per CDR3 protein. This sample yields 70,000 or so distinct CDR3 sequences, of which roughly a tenth are seen a single time; under 10% belongs to the top ten. The specimen comprised whole blood, sampled at baseline. The source is an adult who was a healthcare worker with PCR-confirmed SARS-CoV-2 infection or an uninfected control (not recorded which). Both conserved end residues are part of each CDR3. The order of the fields is D gene, V gene, clone size, J gene, CDR3 DNA, CDR3 protein. A D gene is named only where the DNA matches it firmly. A row's size may be missing; if present it is once, few, many or a size class.

d_gene: -
v_gene: TRBV29-1
abundance: few
j_gene: TRBJ1-5
CDR3nt: TGCAGCGTTGGGCAGAATGATCAGCCCCAGCATTTT
CDR3aa: CSVGQNDQPQHF

d_gene: -
v_gene: TRBV10-3
abundance: few
j_gene: TRBJ2-7
CDR3nt: TGTGCCATCAGTCCTGTGGGGGGACAGCTTTCCTACGAGCAGTACTTC
CDR3aa: CAISPVGGQLSYEQYF

d_gene: TRBD2
v_gene: TRBV15
abundance: few
j_gene: TRBJ2-1
CDR3nt: TGTGCCACCAGTGCCTTTGGGTTCGGGGGGTCCTCCTACAATGAGCAGTTCTTC
CDR3aa: CATSAFGFGGSSYNEQFF

d_gene: TRBD1
v_gene: TRBV5-1
abundance: many
j_gene: TRBJ1-2
CDR3nt: TGCGCCAGCAGCCCCTCCCGGGACAGTCGGACTCATGGCTACACCTTC
CDR3aa: CASSPSRDSRTHGYTF

d_gene: -
v_gene: TRBV20-1
abundance: -
j_gene: TRBJ1-1
CDR3nt: TGCAGTGCTAGAGACGACAGCCCGAACACTGAAGCTTTCTTT
CDR3aa: CSARDDSPNTEAFF

d_gene: TRBD1
v_gene: TRBV7-3
abundance: many
j_gene: TRBJ2-3
CDR3nt: TGTGCCAGCAGCCCGGACAGGGGAAGAACAGATACGCAGTATTTT
CDR3aa: CASSPDRGRTDTQYF

d_gene: -
v_gene: TRBV19
abundance: -
j_gene: TRBJ1-6
CDR3nt: TGTGCCAGTAGCTCCATGGGCGGCGGTTTGGATTCACCCCTCCACTTT
CDR3aa: CASSSMGGGLDSPLHF

d_gene: TRBD1
v_gene: TRBV24-1
abundance: many
j_gene: TRBJ1-2
CDR3nt: TGTGCCACCAGTGACCCTGGGACAGGGTCCGGCTACACCTTC
CDR3aa: CATSDPGTGSGYTF

d_gene: -
v_gene: TRBV20-1
abundance: -
j_gene: TRBJ1-2
CDR3nt: TGCAGTGTCCGTGGTTCGGGACACTATGGCTACACCTTC
CDR3aa: CSVRGSGHYGYTF

d_gene: TRBD1
v_gene: TRBV5-4
abundance: few
j_gene: TRBJ2-1
CDR3nt: TGTGCCAGCAGCAGACCAGGGGGTCGTGAGCAGTTCTTC
CDR3aa: CASSRPGGREQFF